The 30 T cell receptor beta chains reported below all come from one sample, sequenced in a study of blood T cell repertoires in COVID-19. This table comes from immunoSEQ multiplex PCR, and its TCRdb copy is limited to in-frame clones, with some not included. Of hundreds of thousands of clones in the sample, 88% were seen once. Material: peripheral blood. Every receptor here comes from a woman in her seventies with COVID-19, enrolled during active disease.

The chain is built from TRBV30 and TRBJ1-2; possibly TRBD1 for D (5 bases). Germline CDR1 and CDR2: GTSNPN and SVGIG (reference sequence). Trimming stripped 4 bases from V and 7 bases from J, with 16 bases between. The CDR3 has 13 residues. The CDR3 is CAWTLGGSGGYTF. In DNA form, the CDR3 reads TGTGCCTGGACTCTCGGGGGATCAGGTGGCTACACCTTC.

The chain uses TRBV7-6 and TRBJ1-1; no clear D. The CDR3 has 13 amino acids. The germline V and J ends were trimmed by 5 bases and 6 bases, with 13 bases remaining between them. Germline lookup yields CDR1 SGHVS and CDR2 FNYEAQ. As DNA, the CDR3 is TGTGCCAGCAGCCCAGGTATACTCGCTGAAGCTTTCTTT. This encodes CASSPGILAEAFF.

CDR3 amino acids: CASSPGPDRGNSPLHF. DNA of the CDR3: TGTGCCAGCAGCCCCGGCCCGGACAGGGGTAATTCACCCCTCCACTTT. The chain combines TRBV11-2 with TRBJ1-6; 9 positions agree with TRBD1. Looked up from germline, CDR1 is SGHAT and CDR2 is FQNNGV. The V segment lost 5 bases and the J segment 6 bases; nucleotides outside the gene matches: 8. CDR3 length equals 16 residues.

This clone has just a few counts. This chain connects TRBV3-1 (or the pseudogene TRBV3-2) to TRBJ2-1; D remains ambiguous. Germline V gene data show CDR1 as LGHDT and CDR2 as YNNKEL (reference sequence). The CDR3 covers 14 residues. Trimming left V 0 bases short and J 9 bases short, with 12 bases between. CDR3 coding DNA: TGTGCCAGCAGCCAAGAAAGTGGGCGTGGTGAGCAGTTCTTC. Protein product: CASSQESGRGEQFF.

The chain links TRBV6-5 to TRBJ1-2; D remains unclear. V shed 2 bases and J shed 6 bases, with 16 bases lying between them. This CDR3 has 15 amino acids. The germline V gene has CDR1 MNHEY and CDR2 SVGAGI. The CDR3 DNA follows: TGTGCCAGCAGTTACCCCCCCCTGGGCGGGGATGGCTACACCTTC. This encodes CASSYPPLGGDGYTF.

This clone was observed once. This sequence joins TRBV28 and TRBJ1-1, with TRBD1 matching over 7 bases. The junction had 8 bases not matched to a gene; V was cut back by 3 bases and J by 10 bases. Germline V gene data show CDR1 as MDHEN and CDR2 as SYDVKM. This CDR3 has 13 residues. In DNA, the CDR3 is TGTGCCAGCAGTTTCACAGGGGAAGGCGTAGCTTTCTTT. Its translation is CASSFTGEGVAFF.

This clone was picked up one time. The chain employs TRBV9 and TRBJ2-3, with D maybe TRBD2 (5 bases). Trimming took 9 bases from V and 2 from J, leaving 13 bases between them. This CDR3 contains 13 residues. The germline V gene encodes CDR1 SGDLS and CDR2 YYNGEE. The CDR3 is CATGLANTDTQYF. The CDR3 coding sequence is TGTGCCACCGGACTGGCCAACACAGATACGCAGTATTTT. Based on the CDR3 plus reference TRBV9 and TRBJ2-3, the full variable domain is DSGVTQTPKHLITATGQRVTLRCSPRSGDLSVYWYQQSLDQGLQFLIQYYNGEERAKGNILERFSAQQFPDLHSELNLSSLELGDSALYFCATGLANTDTQYFGPGTRLTVL.

The J gene is TRBJ1-1, the V gene TRBV5-1; D is perhaps TRBD1 (5 bases). Between the trimmed V and J ends, which lost 0 bases and 5 bases, there was a span of 17 bases. CDR3 length: 16 amino acids. The germline CDR1 and CDR2 sequences are SGHRS and YFSETQ. The CDR3 DNA reads as TGCGCCAGCAGCTTGGGGTACGGGGGATGGAGGACTGAAGCTTTCTTT. Amino acid sequence: CASSLGYGGWRTEAFF.

The rearrangement joins TRBV5-1 to TRBJ1-1; 9 bases are shared with TRBD1. There are 16 residues in the CDR3. Trimming removed 2 bases from V and 5 bases from J; junction bases left unmatched: 10. The germline V gene has CDR1 SGHRS and CDR2 YFSETQ. The CDR3 is CASSFIGGQGSTEAFF. The CDR3 DNA reads as TGCGCCAGCAGCTTTATAGGGGGACAGGGTTCGACTGAAGCTTTCTTT.

J is TRBJ1-2 and V is TRBV10-2; 9 nucleotides line up with TRBD1. Trimming cost V 5 bases and J 0 bases; bases outside gene matches: 7. CDR1 is WSHSY and CDR2 is SAAADI in the germline V gene. The CDR3 contains 16 residues. CDR3 nucleotides: TGCGCCAGCAGTACCGGGACAGGGATGTCTAACTATGGCTACACCTTC. Protein sequence: CASSTGTGMSNYGYTF.

The V and J genes are TRBV30 and TRBJ1-2; a weak D match, TRBD1 (5 bases). CDR1 GTSNPN and CDR2 SVGIG come from the germline V gene (reference sequence). The CDR3 is made up of 13 amino acids. V dropped 3 bases and J dropped 4 bases, with 12 bases sitting between them. The CDR3 bases are TGTGCCTGGAGGATGGAGGGACGCTATGGCTACACCTTC. The encoded protein is CAWRMEGRYGYTF.

The chain combines TRBV18 with TRBJ2-7; TRBD1 agrees at 7 bases. This CDR3 region has 15 residues. V lost 4 bases to trimming and J lost 3 bases; unmatched junction nucleotides: 9. From germline, CDR1 is KGHSH and CDR2 LQKENI. In nucleotides, the CDR3 is TGTGCCAGCTCACTATCGGGACAGTCTCACTACGAGCAGTACTTC. Protein sequence: CASSLSGQSHYEQYF.

This chain connects TRBV6-5 to TRBJ1-2, with D maybe TRBD1 (5 bases). Germline V gene sequence: CDR1 MNHEY, CDR2 SVGAGI. The germline V and J ends were trimmed by 7 bases and 5 bases, with 17 bases remaining between them. CDR3 length equals 14 residues. The CDR3 nucleotides are TGTGCCAGCAAGGTGGCAGGGTTCACTTATGGCTACACCTTC. This encodes CASKVAGFTYGYTF.

The rearrangement links TRBV9 to TRBJ2-1; a possible D gene is TRBD2 (5 bases). There are 14 residues in the CDR3. Trimming shortened V by 3 bases and J by 2 bases, and 9 bases separated the two germline ends. In germline, CDR1 is SGDLS, CDR2 YYNGEE. The CDR3 DNA follows: TGTGCCAGCAGCGGGATGGGAGCCTACAATGAGCAGTTCTTC. This translates into CASSGMGAYNEQFF.

This clone appeared once. This rearrangement joins TRBV21-1 to TRBJ1-2. TRBV21-1 is classified as a pseudogene. The CDR3 is made up of 11 amino acids. In DNA, the CDR3 is TGTGACAATTTTGTGAGGGTTGGCTACACCTTC. It is translated as CDNFVRVGYTF.

V usage is TRBV7-2 and J usage is TRBJ1-4; D is perhaps TRBD1 (6 bases). Germline CDR1 SGHTA, CDR2 FQGNSA. V lost 6 bases to trimming and J lost 2 bases, with 13 bases between them. The CDR3 has 15 amino acids. This CDR3 is CASRGGGLTNEKLFF. Written as DNA, the CDR3 is TGTGCCAGCAGGGGAGGGGGGCTGACTAATGAAAAACTGTTTTTT. Based on the CDR3 plus reference TRBV7-2 and TRBJ1-4, the full variable domain is GAGVSQSPSNKVTEKGKDVELRCDPISGHTALYWYRQSLGQGLEFLIYFQGNSAPDKSGLPSDRFSAERTGGSVSTLTIQRTQQEDSAVYLCASRGGGLTNEKLFFGSGTQLSVL.

This clone was seen more than once but under ten times. This rearrangement joins TRBV6-2 or TRBV6-3 to TRBJ2-1; a weak D match, TRBD2 (5 bases). The CDR3 has 14 residues. CDR1 and CDR2 from the germline V gene are MNHEY and SVGEGT. The ends were cut back, 1 base at V and 5 bases at J, with 9 bases in the middle. The CDR3 reads CASSYWGANNEQFF. In DNA, the CDR3 is TGTGCCAGCAGTTACTGGGGAGCCAACAATGAGCAGTTCTTC.

This clone showed up just once. The J gene is TRBJ1-2, the V gene TRBV6-1; a weak D match, TRBD1 (5 bases). The CDR3 contains 13 residues. Trimming left V 3 bases short and J 0 bases short, with 5 bases between. Germline CDR1 reads MNHNS; CDR2 reads SASEGT. CDR3 bases: TGTGCCAGCAGTGAGACAGCTAACTATGGCTACACCTTC. This sequence encodes CASSETANYGYTF.

V and J are TRBV27 and TRBJ1-1; D gene unclear. The germline CDR1 and CDR2 sequences are MNHEY and SMNVEV (reference sequence). V was trimmed by 2 bases and J by 3 bases, leaving 10 bases between them. This CDR3 region has 14 residues. CDR3 sequence reads: CASSLEGVYTEAFF. Written as DNA, the CDR3 is TGTGCCAGCAGTTTAGAGGGAGTGTACACTGAAGCTTTCTTT.

The rearrangement joins TRBV9 to TRBJ2-1; 8 bases line up with TRBD2. With V trimmed by 3 bases and J by 9 bases, 8 bases remained unmatched. Germline CDR1 and CDR2: SGDLS and YYNGEE. The CDR3 contains 14 residues. The CDR3 loop reads CASSDGGALGEQFF. The CDR3 DNA reads TGTGCCAGCAGCGACGGGGGGGCCTTAGGTGAGCAGTTCTTC.

The sample holds a few counts of this clone. The chain carries TRBV21-1 and TRBJ1-1. TRBV21-1 counts as a pseudogene. The CDR3 contains 14 residues. The CDR3 region is CASSNSGLSTEAFF. CDR3 nucleotides: TGTGCCAGCAGCAATTCGGGACTGAGCACTGAAGCTTTCTTT.

This clone has more than one count but fewer than ten. The chain combines TRBV7-9 with TRBJ2-6, with 8 bases fitting TRBD1. The ends lost 5 bases at V and 0 bases at J; junction bases unmatched: 9. The CDR3 extends over 18 amino acids. Germline CDR1 is SEHNR and CDR2 is FQNEAQ (reference sequence). The CDR3 DNA is TGTGCCAGCAGCACTTGGACAGGGATAAGCTCTGGGGCCAACGTCCTGACTTTC. This encodes CASSTWTGISSGANVLTF.

The chain joins TRBV5-1 to TRBJ2-7, with a possible D match to TRBD2 (7 bases). Germline V lookup: CDR1 SGHRS, CDR2 YFSETQ. Between the trimmed V and J ends, which lost 4 bases and 4 bases, there was a span of 12 bases. The CDR3 length is 13 residues. This CDR3 is CASSGGAGYEQYF. Written as DNA, the CDR3 is TGCGCCAGCAGCGGGGGGGCCGGATACGAGCAGTACTTC.

The chain carries TRBV9 and TRBJ1-5, with TRBD1 matching over 8 bases. The J segment lost 9 bases and the V segment lost 3 bases, leaving 5 bases of the junction unmatched. Per germline, CDR1 SGDLS and CDR2 YYNGEE. This CDR3 has 13 residues. The CDR3 DNA follows: TGTGCCAGCAGCGCCGGACAGGGAAGGCCCCAGCATTTT. Translation: CASSAGQGRPQHF.

The rearrangement links TRBV30 to TRBJ2-7; possibly TRBD2 for D (6 bases). With 5 bases removed from V and 3 bases from J, the gap between germline ends came to 14 bases. Germline V CDR1 and CDR2: GTSNPN, SVGIG (reference sequence). The CDR3 covers 13 residues. CDR3 sequence reads: CAWSGDLNYEQYF. In DNA, the CDR3 is TGTGCCTGGTCGGGGGACCTTAACTACGAGCAGTACTTC.

The CDR3 nucleotides read TGTGCCAGCAGCTTCGTTGAGAACAGGAAATATGGCTACACCTTC. It encodes CASSFVENRKYGYTF. V is TRBV5-8 and J is TRBJ1-2, with D maybe TRBD1 (5 bases). CDR1 is SGHTS and CDR2 is YDEGEE in the germline V gene. V gave up 2 bases and J gave up 5 bases, with 16 bases separating them. CDR3 size: 15 residues.

This clone turned up a few times. This chain uses TRBV24-1 with TRBJ1-2; 7 bases map to TRBD1. V lost 3 bases to trimming and J lost 5 bases; unmatched junction nucleotides: 8. Germline CDR1 KGHDR, CDR2 SFDVKD. This CDR3 region has 15 residues. For the CDR3, the DNA is TGTGCCACCAGTGATCGGACAGGTTATTCGTATGGCTACACCTTC. Amino acid sequence: CATSDRTGYSYGYTF.

V is TRBV28 and J is TRBJ1-2; TRBD1 agrees at 7 bases. Losses at the gene ends were 8 bases for V and 8 bases for J; bases not matched to a gene: 8. Looked up from germline, CDR1 is MDHEN and CDR2 is SYDVKM. This CDR3 has 12 residues. CDR3 residues: CASRYRGGGYTF. DNA of the CDR3: TGTGCCAGCCGCTACAGGGGCGGAGGCTACACCTTC.

V gene TRBV7-2 combines with J gene TRBJ1-6, with D hard to call. CDR3 length: 11 residues. The germline gives CDR1 SGHTA, CDR2 FQGNSA. The V and J ends lost 5 bases and 13 bases respectively, with 9 bases between them. CDR3 nucleotides: TGTGCCAGCAGCGTCCCTGGCCCCCTCCACTTT. Amino acids: CASSVPGPLHF.

CDR3 protein: CASSPLTGVFSTQYF. The CDR3 region has the DNA TGTGCCAGCAGCCCTCTGACAGGGGTCTTCTCTACGCAGTATTTT. The chain joins TRBV13 to TRBJ2-3, with 8 bases that match TRBD1. CDR3 length: 15 residues. Germline V gene data show CDR1 as PRHDT and CDR2 as FYEKMQ (reference sequence). V lost 5 bases to trimming and J lost 8 bases; unmatched junction nucleotides: 12.